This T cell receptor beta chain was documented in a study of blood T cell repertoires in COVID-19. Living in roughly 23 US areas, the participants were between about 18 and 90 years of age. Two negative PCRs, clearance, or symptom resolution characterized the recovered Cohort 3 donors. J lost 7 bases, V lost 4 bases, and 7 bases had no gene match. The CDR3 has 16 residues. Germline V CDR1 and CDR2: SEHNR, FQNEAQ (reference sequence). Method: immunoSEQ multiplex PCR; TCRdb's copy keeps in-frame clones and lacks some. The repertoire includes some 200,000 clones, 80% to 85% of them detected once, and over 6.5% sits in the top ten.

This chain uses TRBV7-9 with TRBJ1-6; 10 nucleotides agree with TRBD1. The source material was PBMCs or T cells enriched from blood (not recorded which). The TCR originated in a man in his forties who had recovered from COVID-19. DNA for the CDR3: TGTGCCAGCAGCTCTTACCGGGACAGGGGCAATTCACCCCTCCACTTT. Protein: CASSSYRDRGNSPLHF. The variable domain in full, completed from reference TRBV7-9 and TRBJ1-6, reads DTGVSQNPRHKITKRGQNVTFRCDPISEHNRLYWYRQTLGQGPEFLTYFQNEAQLEKSRLLSDRFSAERPKGSFSTLEIQRTEQGDSAMYLCASSSYRDRGNSPLHFGNGTRLTVT.